This T cell receptor beta chain was captured by sequencing in a study of cytomegalovirus exposure and HLA in healthy donors. Researchers ran the PCR with 60 Vbeta and 13 Jbeta primers. Libraries were prepared by immunoSEQ multiplex PCR; TCRdb keeps only in-frame clonotypes and omits some of them. Of under 150,000 clones detected, around 72% appear once; the ten largest clones hold more than 7%. Germline V gene data show CDR1 as MNHEY and CDR2 as SVGAGI. This CDR3 comprises 15 residues. V shed 5 bases and J shed 2 bases, with 15 bases lying between them. Source material: PBMCs. The V call is TRBV6-5, the J call TRBJ1-2; D possibly corresponds to TRBD1 (5 bases). The TCR was taken from a woman aged 45-60 years in good health and CMV-seropositive. The CDR3 loop is CASSTGQKPNYGYTF. The CDR3 DNA reads TGTGCCAGCAGTACCGGACAAAAACCCAACTATGGCTACACCTTC.